The T cell receptor beta chain under discussion was sequenced for a study of blood T cell repertoires in COVID-19. Whole-study context: The study drew acute and convalescent COVID-19 samples from the United States, Italy and Spain. PBMCs, B-cell-depleted T cells, or T cells provided the cDNA or gDNA that made up the material.

Original handling: Estimation of nucleated cell counts was performed using reference gene primer amplification. TCRdb's table, derived via immunoSEQ multiplex PCR, lists solely in-frame clones and lacks some. V and J calls and clone size are given by that table; D and trimming were obtained from the DNA. The sample includes approximately 120,000 clones, approximately 68% seen only once; the top ten take roughly 2%. This clone has just a few counts. V shed 4 bases, J shed 0 bases, and the junction held 6 bases outside the gene matches. From germline, CDR1 is SGHRS and CDR2 YFSETQ. CDR3 size: 15 residues.

The V call is TRBV5-1, the J call TRBJ1-1; 7 bases fit TRBD1. The TCR originated in a woman aged 65 to 85 with acute or convalescent COVID-19. The specimen was peripheral blood. The CDR3 DNA reads TGCGCCAGCAGCCCCGGACAGGACATGAACACTGAAGCTTTCTTT. This gives the protein CASSPGQDMNTEAFF.